These T cell receptor beta chains were read from a single sample in a study of cytomegalovirus exposure and HLA in healthy donors. Generated by immunoSEQ multiplex PCR, the TCRdb table keeps only in-frame clones and is missing some. The table includes 200,000 or so clones, around 83% detected once. Sequencing was performed on PBMCs. The receptors stem from a girl between 5 and 17 years old in good health and CMV-seronegative. CDR3s include the opening cysteine and the closing phenylalanine or tryptophan. A D gene is named only where the DNA matches it firmly. Clone size is shown for a subset of rows, as once, few, many or a class of expanded clone.

d_call j_call v_call clone_size cdr3_aa cdr3_nt
. TRBJ2-3 TRBV4-2 . CASSPSGVWDTDTQYF TGTGCCAGCAGCCCTTCCGGGGTCTGGGACACAGATACGCAGTATTTT
. TRBJ2-7 TRBV7-2 . CASSLVGYEQYF TGTGCCAGCAGCTTAGTCGGGTACGAGCAGTACTTC
TRBD1 TRBJ1-5 TRBV15 . CATGTAASSQPQHF TGTGCCACCGGGACAGCCGCTAGCAGTCAGCCCCAGCATTTT
. TRBJ1-1 TRBV5-4 . CASSSTGNTEAFF TGTGCCAGCAGCTCGACAGGAAACACTGAAGCTTTCTTT
. TRBJ1-5 TRBV28 . CASSLVGRASGQPQHF TGTGCCAGCAGTTTAGTAGGCAGGGCGTCCGGTCAGCCCCAGCATTTT
. TRBJ1-5 TRBV7-9 many CASSPIGEGKGNQPQHF TGTGCCAGCAGCCCAATCGGGGAGGGTAAAGGCAATCAGCCCCAGCATTTT
TRBD2 TRBJ2-1 TRBV7-2 . CASSLYPWRGVGNEQFF TGTGCCAGCAGCTTATACCCCTGGCGGGGGGTTGGAAATGAGCAGTTCTTC
. TRBJ2-5 TRBV7-9 once CASSKAAGLGGETQYF TGTGCCAGCAGTAAAGCTGCCGGGCTGGGGGGAGAGACCCAGTACTTC
TRBD1 TRBJ1-1 TRBV30 . CAWSNRGGTEAFF TGTGCCTGGAGTAACAGGGGGGGCACTGAAGCTTTCTTT
TRBD2 TRBJ2-1 TRBV9 . CASSVVAGSNEQFF TGTGCCAGCAGCGTAGTAGCGGGGTCCAATGAGCAGTTCTTC
TRBD1 TRBJ2-7 TRBV27 . CASSFLGDSSYEQYF TGTGCCAGCAGTTTTCTAGGGGACAGCTCCTACGAGCAGTACTTC
TRBD2 TRBJ2-1 TRBV10-2 . CASSEFGLARYNEQFF TGCGCCAGCAGTGAGTTCGGACTAGCGAGGTACAATGAGCAGTTCTTC
. TRBJ2-7 TRBV5-1 . CASSSLDSYEQYF TGCGCCAGCAGCTCACTTGACTCCTACGAGCAGTACTTC
TRBD1 TRBJ2-1 TRBV5-1 . CASGRDRGHNEQFF TGCGCCAGCGGCAGGGACAGGGGGCACAATGAGCAGTTCTTC
. TRBJ2-4 TRBV6-1 few CASSGDSFKNIQYF TGTGCCAGCTCGGGAGACAGCTTCAAAAACATTCAGTACTTC
. TRBJ2-2 TRBV9 . CASSVVQGRELFF TGTGCCAGCAGCGTAGTTCAGGGCAGGGAGCTGTTTTTT
TRBD2 TRBJ2-7 TRBV2 . CASSPWTSESYEQYF TGTGCCAGCAGTCCTTGGACTAGCGAGTCCTACGAGCAGTACTTC
. TRBJ2-3 TRBV30 . CAWSVGVATDTQYF TGTGCCTGGAGTGTAGGAGTAGCGACAGATACGCAGTATTTT
. TRBJ2-1 TRBV30 few CAWMYGNNEQFF TGTGCCTGGATGTACGGGAACAATGAGCAGTTCTTC
. TRBJ2-7 TRBV18 once CASSPASKEQYF TGTGCCAGCTCACCAGCCTCTAAGGAGCAGTACTTC
TRBD1 TRBJ2-7 TRBV14 few CASSQVGGTGFRRYDEQYF TGTGCCAGCAGCCAAGTTGGCGGGACAGGGTTTAGGCGGTATGACGAGCAGTACTTC
. TRBJ2-7 TRBV11-2 . CASSFRGSLTYEQYF TGTGCCAGCAGCTTCAGGGGTAGCCTCACCTACGAGCAGTACTTC
. TRBJ2-7 TRBV9 . CASSSSSSPSYEQYF TGTGCCAGCAGCTCTAGTTCTTCCCCCTCCTACGAGCAGTACTTC
TRBD2 TRBJ2-3 TRBV7-3 . CASSPRVAGSTDTQYF TGTGCCAGCAGCCCCCGAGTAGCGGGGTCCACAGATACGCAGTATTTT
. TRBJ2-7 TRBV19 . CASSIGPGVWEQYF TGTGCCAGTAGTATCGGACCAGGGGTGTGGGAGCAGTACTTC
. TRBJ2-3 TRBV18 once CASSPERLSDTQYF TGTGCCAGCTCACCCGAGCGGCTCTCAGATACGCAGTATTTT
TRBD1 TRBJ2-7 TRBV30 . CAWGRGQGGYEQYF TGTGCCTGGGGGAGAGGACAGGGTGGCTACGAGCAGTACTTC
TRBD1 TRBJ2-7 TRBV19 . CASSLRTGSKTYEQYF TGTGCCAGTAGTCTCCGGACAGGGAGCAAGACCTACGAGCAGTACTTC
TRBD1 TRBJ1-3 TRBV5-4 once CASSLGQVSGNTIYF TGTGCCAGCAGCTTAGGACAGGTCTCTGGAAACACCATATATTTT
. TRBJ2-7 TRBV7-3 . CARDHSGRGYEQYF TGTGCCAGGGATCATAGCGGTAGAGGCTACGAGCAGTACTTC
. TRBJ2-1 TRBV28 . CASSSRNRRYNEQFF TGTGCCAGCAGCTCCAGGAACAGGCGGTACAATGAGCAGTTCTTC
. TRBJ2-7 TRBV10-3 . CAISESPTVYEQYF TGTGCCATCAGTGAGTCGCCCACAGTCTACGAGCAGTACTTC
TRBD1 TRBJ1-5 TRBV30 . CAWSEGAFNQPQHF TGTGCCTGGAGTGAGGGGGCCTTTAATCAGCCCCAGCATTTT
TRBD1 TRBJ1-1 TRBV11-2 once CASSPRTGRNTEAFF TGTGCCAGCAGCCCCAGGACAGGCAGGAACACTGAAGCTTTCTTT
TRBD1 TRBJ2-7 TRBV23-1 . CAIPRGGQGANEQYF TGCGCCATACCACGAGGGGGGCAGGGGGCAAACGAGCAGTACTTC
. TRBJ2-7 TRBV6-6 . CASSYRTAYAYEQYF TGTGCCAGCAGTTATCGGACAGCCTACGCCTACGAGCAGTACTTC
. TRBJ2-1 TRBV6-5 . CASSYDISREQFF TGTGCCAGCAGTTACGACATTTCGCGTGAGCAGTTCTTC
TRBD2 TRBJ2-3 TRBV25-1 . CASSDLAGGTTDTQYF TGTGCCAGCAGTGACCTAGCGGGGGGCACCACAGATACGCAGTATTTT
. TRBJ1-6 TRBV27 . CASSHRNSPLHF TGTGCCAGCAGCCACAGGAATTCACCCCTCCACTTT
. TRBJ1-5 TRBV7-9 . CSSSLSVPYSNQPQHF TGTTCCAGCAGCTTATCGGTCCCTTATAGCAATCAGCCCCAGCATTTT
. TRBJ2-1 TRBV30 . CAWSGVDTHNEQFF TGTGCCTGGAGTGGGGTCGACACCCACAATGAGCAGTTCTTC
. TRBJ2-2 TRBV9 . CASSVGQGYTGELFF TGTGCCAGCAGCGTAGGGCAGGGATACACCGGGGAGCTGTTTTTT